The entry that follows covers one T cell receptor (beta chain) sequence. Its antigen is unknown. CDR1 is MNHEY, CDR2 SMNVEV, per germline (reference sequence). V lost 4 bases and J 3 bases, leaving 18 bases between the germline ends. The CDR3 loop spans 17 amino acids. Patients had chemo-refractory metastatic non-small-cell lung cancer and received focal radiation plus CTLA-4 blockade that used ipilimumab. These data are taken from a study of radiotherapy plus CTLA-4 blockade in lung cancer. Background on the study: Overall, 18% of patients showed an objective response, while 31% attained disease control. Findings and limits, study-wide: The study found tumor-derived TCR clones expanded in blood after radiotherapy plus ipilimumab. Early blood T cell clone dynamics reportedly forecast response best, with interferon-beta.

Sequencing was performed with immunoSEQ multiplex PCR; in TCRdb, only in-frame clones are kept and a portion is missing. The table records tens of thousands of clones, around 80% of them present only once. This clonotype originated in a human donor with non-small cell lung cancer who had a partial response to radiotherapy plus ipilimumab. The chain employs TRBV27 and TRBJ2-2, with D perhaps TRBD1 (6 bases). Here the sequenced sample was peripheral blood, taken from a patient treated with radiotherapy plus ipilimumab. The DNA of the CDR3 is TGTGCCAGCAGTTCACCCTACAGGGCCGAGGACACCGGGGAGCTGTTTTTT. Translating gives CASSSPYRAEDTGELFF.